The present entry profiles one TCR beta chain with its context. These data belong to a study of cytomegalovirus exposure and HLA in healthy donors. Between the trimmed V and J ends, which lost 5 bases and 3 bases, there was a span of 11 bases. Germline values: CDR1 MNHEY, CDR2 SVGAGI. The length of the CDR3 is 13 residues. The study ran its PCR with 60 Vbeta and 13 Jbeta primers. Generated by immunoSEQ multiplex PCR, the TCRdb table keeps only in-frame clones and is missing some. The table has about 130,000 clones, approximately 75% seen once. The clonotype comes from a woman in her forties or fifties in good health and CMV-seronegative. The rearrangement links TRBV6-5 to TRBJ2-7; the D gene is possibly TRBD1 (7 bases). The sequencing sample was made of PBMCs. This CDR3 is CASSLRGVYEQYF. Here the CDR3 DNA reads TGTGCCAGCAGTCTCAGGGGGGTCTACGAGCAGTACTTC.